What follows is one TCR beta chain and its context. Its matching antigen is unknown. The data derive from a study of cytomegalovirus exposure and HLA in healthy donors. This table comes from immunoSEQ multiplex PCR, and its TCRdb copy is limited to in-frame clones, with some not included. This table has 30,000 to 40,000 clones, approximately 92% appearing once. Findings and caveats of the study: Cytomegalovirus association was assigned to about 150 TCR beta chains. Specific recognition of CMV antigens was confirmed in vitro for a few chains (all CMV-associated). According to a later analysis, TCR clusters from the first cohort tended to co-occur in the 120 or so validation repertoires.

The sample consisted of PBMCs. The origin of this receptor is a man younger than 35 in good health and CMV-seronegative.

CDR3 loop: CASTPSGLSSYNEQFF. The CDR3 coding sequence is TGTGCCAGCACCCCATCAGGGCTGAGCTCCTACAATGAGCAGTTCTTC. The chain is built from TRBV9 and TRBJ2-1; D perhaps matches TRBD1 (5 bases). V was trimmed by 6 bases and J by 0 bases, leaving 16 bases between them. The CDR3 consists of 16 residues. The germline V gene encodes CDR1 SGDLS and CDR2 YYNGEE. Together with reference TRBV9 and TRBJ2-1, the CDR3 gives the full variable domain: DSGVTQTPKHLITATGQRVTLRCSPRSGDLSVYWYQQSLDQGLQFLIQYYNGEERAKGNILERFSAQQFPDLHSELNLSSLELGDSALYFCASTPSGLSSYNEQFFGPGTRLTVL.